The clone carrying this T cell receptor beta chain has just a few counts. Its antigen is as yet unknown. The investigators amplified TCR beta CDR3 regions from RNA transcripts. The TCR CDR3 was amplified in a first-round RT-PCR using the HTBI primer set. TCRdb ran MiXCR on the multiplex PCR reads and lists one entry per CDR3 protein. The sample has around 400,000 distinct CDR3 sequences, around 25% seen once. This entry is derived from a study of T cells in Graves' hyperthyroidism and ophthalmopathy. Hyperthyroidism was newly diagnosed in patients aged 18 to 65 (duration under 2 months). Findings of the study overall: Classification by a 13 V-J model distinguished ophthalmopathy from stable hyperthyroidism. The model forecast ophthalmopathy, anticipating it by a median roughly 6 months before onset.

The TCR was taken from a man aged 50-59 years with Graves' hyperthyroidism. Specimen: blood.

CDR3 sequence: CASSQGLGLAEQYF. The CDR3 nucleotides read TGTGCCAGCAGCCAAGGTCTGGGCTTGGCCGAGCAGTACTTC. The J gene is TRBJ2-7, the V gene TRBV3-1; no reliable D call. V dropped 1 base and J dropped 6 bases, with 13 bases sitting between them. CDR3 size: 14 residues. Germline lookup yields CDR1 LGHDT and CDR2 YNNKEL (reference sequence).